This entry is about one T cell receptor (beta chain). This record comes from a study of blood T cell repertoires in COVID-19. Profiled with immunoSEQ multiplex PCR; TCRdb holds only in-frame clones, not every one. The sample includes under 150,000 clones, roughly four fifths of them seen just once. V lost 1 base and J lost 8, with 11 bases in between. Germline CDR1 is MGHRA and CDR2 is YSYEKL. The CDR3 extends over 13 amino acids. The receptor was isolated from a human donor with acute or convalescent COVID-19. The donor label of this sample is uncertain. The genes are TRBV4-1 and TRBJ1-2; D gene unclear. The source material was peripheral blood. DNA of the CDR3: TGCGCCAGCAGCCAAGGAGGTCCCTTCGGCTACACCTTC. Translating gives CASSQGGPFGYTF.